The T cell receptor beta chain under discussion was sequenced for a study of cytomegalovirus exposure and HLA in healthy donors. This clone has just a few counts. Both 60 Vbeta primers and 13 Jbeta primers went into the PCR. Produced via immunoSEQ multiplex PCR; TCRdb's table is partial and in-frame only. This sample carries around 110,000 clones, about three quarters of them seen once, and the ten largest clones take approximately 0.8%. This clonotype originated in a boy aged 5-17 years in good health and CMV-seronegative. The sequenced sample consisted of PBMCs.

The DNA of the CDR3 is TGTGCCAGCAGTGGGACTAGCGGAGGCTACGAGCAGTACTTC. Protein sequence: CASSGTSGGYEQYF. V is TRBV2 and J is TRBJ2-7, with 10 bases fitting TRBD2. Trimming took 4 bases from V and 3 from J; bases not matched to a gene: 3. CDR1 is SNHLY, CDR2 FYNNEI, per germline. The CDR3 has 14 amino acids.